Described below is a single TCR beta chain sequence and its context. The CDR3 totals 13 residues. Germline CDR1 reads SGHTS; CDR2 reads YDEGEE. The J segment lost 8 bases and the V segment lost 5 bases, leaving 6 bases of the junction unmatched. The data stem from a study of T cell changes during pregnancy in multiple sclerosis. The method was immunoSEQ multiplex PCR; TCRdb's version includes in-frame clones alone and lacks a portion of them. Here the sample spans 30,000 to 40,000 clones, about nine tenths being singletons. The TCR was taken from a female donor in good health, enrolled as a control in a pregnancy study. V gene TRBV5-8 combines with J gene TRBJ2-3; the match to TRBD1 covers 9 bases. Sequencing was performed on CD4+ T cells from peripheral blood mononuclear cells, taken in the first trimester of pregnancy. CDR3 sequence: CASRVTGGFTQYF. The CDR3 DNA reads as TGTGCCAGCAGAGTGACAGGGGGTTTTACGCAGTATTTT.